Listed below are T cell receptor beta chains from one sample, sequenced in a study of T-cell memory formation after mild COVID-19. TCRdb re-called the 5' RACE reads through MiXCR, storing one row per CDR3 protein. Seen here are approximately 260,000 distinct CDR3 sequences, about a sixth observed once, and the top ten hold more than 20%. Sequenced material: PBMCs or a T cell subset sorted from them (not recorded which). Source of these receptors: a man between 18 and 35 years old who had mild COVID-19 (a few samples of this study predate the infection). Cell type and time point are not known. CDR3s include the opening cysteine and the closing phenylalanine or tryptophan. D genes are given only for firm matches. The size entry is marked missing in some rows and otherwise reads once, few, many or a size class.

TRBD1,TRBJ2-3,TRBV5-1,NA,TGCGCCAGCAGCAAAGAAACAGGGGGCTCGCACACAGATACGCAGTATTTT,CASSKETGGSHTDTQYF
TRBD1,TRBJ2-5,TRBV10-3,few,TGTGCCATCAGTCCAGGACAGGGGAGAGAGACCCAGTACTTC,CAISPGQGRETQYF
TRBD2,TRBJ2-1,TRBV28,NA,TGTGCCAGCAACACCCCCCCCGGCGGGGGGAACAATGAGCAGTTCTTC,CASNTPPGGGNNEQFF
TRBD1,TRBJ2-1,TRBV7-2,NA,TGTGCCAGCAGCTCCCCGGGACAGGCGACCTACAATGAGCAGTTCTTC,CASSSPGQATYNEQFF
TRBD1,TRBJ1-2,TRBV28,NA,TGTGCCAGCACCAAATCCCCGACAGGGTCGGGCGGCTACACCTTC,CASTKSPTGSGGYTF
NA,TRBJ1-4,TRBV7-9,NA,TGTGCCAGCAGCCCGGCCGAGGGGAGTGAGGGAAAACTGTTTTTT,CASSPAEGSEGKLFF
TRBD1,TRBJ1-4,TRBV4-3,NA,TGCGCCAGCAGCCCAAGACGACAGGGGAAGAATGAAAAACTGTTTTTT,CASSPRRQGKNEKLFF
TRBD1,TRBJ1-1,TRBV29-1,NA,TGCAGCGTGGGACAGGGGTTGGACGCTGAAGCTTTCTTT,CSVGQGLDAEAFF
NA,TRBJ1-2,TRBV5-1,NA,TGCGCCAGCAGCTTGATCGGTACGAGGGGTGGAGACTATGGCTACACCTTC,CASSLIGTRGGDYGYTF
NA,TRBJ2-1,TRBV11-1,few,TGTGCCAGCAGCTCCCGATCCGGGGCGGAGCAGTTCTTC,CASSSRSGAEQFF
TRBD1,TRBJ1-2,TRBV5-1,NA,TGCGCCAGCAGCCCCGCCGGGACAGAGCTTGGCTACACCTTC,CASSPAGTELGYTF
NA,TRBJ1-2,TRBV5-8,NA,TGTGCCAGCAGTTTCGCCGGGACCCAGGCTCTCTATGGCTACACCTTC,CASSFAGTQALYGYTF
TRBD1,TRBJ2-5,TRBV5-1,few,TGCGCCAGCAGCTCCTCCGGGACAGGGGTGCCGTACCAAGAGACCCAGTACTTC,CASSSSGTGVPYQETQYF
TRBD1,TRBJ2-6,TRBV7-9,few,TGTGCCAGCAGCTGGTGGAAGACAGGGATTGGGGCCAACGTCCTGACTTTC,CASSWWKTGIGANVLTF
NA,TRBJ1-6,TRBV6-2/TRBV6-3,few,TGTGCCAGCAGTCTTCCACAATGGGATTCACCCCTCCACTTT,CASSLPQWDSPLHF
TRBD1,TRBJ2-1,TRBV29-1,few,TGCAGCGCTTCAGGGGGTGGAAGCTCCTACAATGAGCAGTTCTTC,CSASGGGSSYNEQFF
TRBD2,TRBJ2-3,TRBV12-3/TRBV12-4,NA,TGTGCCAGCAGTTTAGGTCCGGGGGGTACGCAGTATTTT,CASSLGPGGTQYF
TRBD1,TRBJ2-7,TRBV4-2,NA,TGTGCCAGCAGCCGGTCAGGGACAGGGCCCACCGACGAGCAGTACTTC,CASSRSGTGPTDEQYF
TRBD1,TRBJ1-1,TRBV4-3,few,TGCGCCAGCAGCCCATACAGGGGTTCGGCTGAAGCTTTCTTT,CASSPYRGSAEAFF
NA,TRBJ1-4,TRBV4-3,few,TGCGCCAGCAGCCAAGATCGATGGGAAAAACTGTTTTTT,CASSQDRWEKLFF
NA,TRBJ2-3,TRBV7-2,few,TGTGCCAGCAGCTTAGCGTGGCTATTCCCCGATACGCAGTATTTT,CASSLAWLFPDTQYF
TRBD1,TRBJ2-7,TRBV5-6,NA,TGTGCCAGCAGCCGGGGGACAGGGGTGGGGTACGAGCAGTACTTC,CASSRGTGVGYEQYF
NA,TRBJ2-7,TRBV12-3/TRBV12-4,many,TGTGCCAGCAGTTTCTCATCAGGGATGGTCGACGAGCAGTACTTC,CASSFSSGMVDEQYF
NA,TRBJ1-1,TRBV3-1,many,TGTGCCAGCAGCCATCCAGGGGCGATGAACACTGAAGCTTTCTTT,CASSHPGAMNTEAFF
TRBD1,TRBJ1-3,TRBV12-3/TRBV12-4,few,TGTGCCAGCAGTCCAGGGGGTATCTCTGGAAACACCATATATTTT,CASSPGGISGNTIYF